These 21 T cell receptor beta chains share one sample of origin, sequenced in a study of shared clonotypes between healthy human individuals. Naive CD8 cells were CD45RO-negative, positively selected for CCR7, excluding terminally differentiated effector memory CD45RA+ cells. The assay was immunoSEQ multiplex PCR, and TCRdb's table has in-frame clones only and misses some. This table holds millions of clones, more than 85% found once. Sequenced material: naive CD8+ T cells from PBMCs. Receptors were obtained from a man aged 18-30 years in good health. Some clones in this sample may be carry-over from other donors' samples.

CDR3 bases: TGTGCCAGCAGCGTCCGGACAGCCCAGAACACCGGGGAGCTGTTTTTT. Its protein product is CASSVRTAQNTGELFF. This sequence joins TRBV9 and TRBJ2-2; D may be TRBD1 (6 bases). This CDR3 spans 16 amino acids. Germline CDR1 SGDLS, CDR2 YYNGEE. V dropped 2 bases and J dropped 1 base, with 12 bases sitting between them.

The chain couples TRBV4-3 to TRBJ2-7; 9 bases match TRBD2. Germline CDR1 LGHNA, CDR2 YSLEER. The trim removed 0 bases at V and 4 bases at J, leaving 4 bases unmatched. The CDR3 consists of 15 residues. DNA of the CDR3: TGCGCCAGCAGCCAAGATCTCCTAGCGGGATACGAGCAGTACTTC. Translating gives CASSQDLLAGYEQYF.

In the case of this clone: The sample holds other DNA sequences that translate to the same CDR3. This rearrangement joins TRBV13 to TRBJ1-2; maybe TRBD1 (5 bases). The CDR3 contains 16 residues. V was cut by 4 bases and J by 6 bases, with 21 bases left in between. CDR1 and CDR2 (germline): PRHDT, FYEKMQ (reference sequence). CDR3 in amino acids: CASSYDRLGTVNGYTF. Here the CDR3 DNA reads TGTGCCAGCAGCTACGATCGTCTCGGGACCGTGAATGGCTACACCTTC.

V is TRBV29-1 and J is TRBJ2-5; 12 bases agree with TRBD2. Germline CDR1 is SQVTM and CDR2 is ANQGSEA. The ends lost 7 bases at V and 5 bases at J; junction bases unmatched: 14. The CDR3 is made up of 16 amino acids. This CDR3 reads CSERGLAGPAVETQYF. CDR3 nucleotides: TGCAGCGAGCGGGGACTAGCGGGCCCTGCGGTCGAGACCCAGTACTTC.

The chain carries TRBV29-1 and TRBJ2-1; D unresolved. V lost 6 bases, J lost 4 bases, and 7 bases lay in between. The CDR3 length is 11 residues. Germline-derived CDR1 and CDR2 are SQVTM and ANQGSEA. This CDR3 reads CSVGKYNEQFF. The CDR3 nucleotides are TGCAGCGTGGGGAAGTACAATGAGCAGTTCTTC.

This clone was detected only once. The chain recombines TRBV6-6 with TRBJ2-7, with D unresolved. V lost 7 bases to trimming and J lost 3 bases, with 19 bases between them. This CDR3 contains 15 residues. Germline V gives CDR1 MNHNY, CDR2 SVGAGI (reference sequence). The CDR3 DNA reads TGTGCCAGCACTCAGGCCCGCGCTGGGGACTACGAGCAGTACTTC. This codes for CASTQARAGDYEQYF.

Details on this clone: The junction departs from germline at one end; a sequencing error may be responsible. V gene TRBV7-9 combines with J gene TRBJ1-2, with D maybe TRBD1 (5 bases). Germline V gene data show CDR1 as SEHNR and CDR2 as FQNEAQ (reference sequence). The CDR3 has 15 amino acids. The CDR3: CASSQGRGSSYGYTF. The DNA for the CDR3 is TGCGCCAGCAGCCAAGGTCGGGGGTCTTCCTATGGCTACACCTTC.

V and J are TRBV10-3 and TRBJ2-2; 10 bases map to TRBD1. The CDR3 extends over 16 amino acids. Trimming took 1 base from V and 6 from J; bases not matched to a gene: 5. CDR1 ENHRY and CDR2 SYGVKD come from the germline V gene. The DNA of the CDR3 is TGTGCCATCAGTGAGTTGCGGGACAGGGGCTCCGGGGAGCTGTTTTTT. Its protein product is CAISELRDRGSGELFF.

This chain uses TRBV28 with TRBJ2-7; D is ambiguous. V was cut by 6 bases and J by 2 bases, with 14 bases left in between. Germline-derived CDR1 and CDR2 are MDHEN and SYDVKM. This CDR3 spans 14 amino acids. The CDR3 spells CASSRIFKAYEQYF. The CDR3 nucleotides read TGTGCCAGCAGCCGCATTTTTAAGGCCTACGAGCAGTACTTC.

The rearrangement links TRBV27 to TRBJ2-7; D gene unclear. CDR1 MNHEY and CDR2 SMNVEV come from the germline V gene (reference sequence). Trimming left V 5 bases short and J 3 bases short, with 14 bases between. The CDR3 is 14 amino acids. CDR3 nucleotides: TGTGCCAGCAGTAGCCTCAACAGAAACTACGAGCAGTACTTC. Its translation is CASSSLNRNYEQYF.

With regard to this clone: This same CDR3 is encoded by further DNA sequences in the sample. This chain links TRBV27 with TRBJ1-5; the D is unclear. The CDR3 has 14 residues. V lost 6 bases to trimming and J lost 3 bases, with 12 bases between them. In germline, CDR1 is MNHEY, CDR2 SMNVEV (reference sequence). The CDR3: CASRPAGTNQPQHF. The CDR3 region has the DNA TGTGCCAGCAGACCGGCAGGCACCAATCAGCCCCAGCATTTT.

This clone was seen just once. The rearrangement links TRBV7-9 to TRBJ1-1, with D unresolved. V shed 1 base and J shed 1 base, with 7 bases lying between them. The germline V gene has CDR1 SEHNR and CDR2 FQNEAQ (reference sequence). This CDR3 region has 14 residues. The DNA of the CDR3 is TGTGCCAGCAGCTTAGGGCATAGGAACACTGAAGCTTTCTTT. Amino acids: CASSLGHRNTEAFF.

The chain couples TRBV30 to TRBJ1-1; 8 bases line up with TRBD1. V dropped 5 bases and J dropped 6; count of bases not matched to a gene: 2. The germline V gene has CDR1 GTSNPN and CDR2 SVGIG (reference sequence). CDR3 size: 11 residues. The CDR3, as DNA: TGTGCCTGGGTCAGGGGGCCTGAAGCTTTCTTT. It yields the protein CAWVRGPEAFF.

DNA of the CDR3: TGCAGTGCTACAGGGCCCCGGACCTTC. Its protein product is CSATGPRTF. The rearrangement joins TRBV20-1 to TRBJ1-2, with D perhaps TRBD1 (5 bases). The CDR3 covers 9 residues. In germline, CDR1 is DFQATT, CDR2 SNEGSKA (reference sequence). V shed 4 bases and J shed 14 bases, with 11 bases lying between them.

The chain is built from TRBV19 and TRBJ2-3; 8 nucleotides line up with TRBD1. Losses at the gene ends were 5 bases for V and 2 bases for J; bases not matched to a gene: 9. This CDR3 has 16 amino acids. Germline-derived CDR1 and CDR2 are LNHDA and SQIVND (reference sequence). The CDR3 here is CASSPGTGLFTDTQYF. For the CDR3, the DNA is TGTGCCAGTAGTCCAGGGACAGGACTCTTCACAGATACGCAGTATTTT.

The chain uses TRBV18 and TRBJ2-1; the match to TRBD2 covers 8 bases. This CDR3 contains 15 residues. V gave up 0 bases and J gave up 6 bases; unmatched junction bases: 4. CDR1 is KGHSH and CDR2 is LQKENI in the germline V gene. DNA for the CDR3: TGTGCCAGCTCACCACCGGGACTAGGTAGCAATGAGCAGTTCTTC. Its translation is CASSPPGLGSNEQFF.

The V gene is TRBV2, the J gene TRBJ1-2; 8 nucleotides align to TRBD1. CDR3 length: 13 amino acids. After removal of 11 bases from V and 4 bases from J, the junction contained 9 bases not matched to a gene. Germline V gene data show CDR1 as SNHLY and CDR2 as FYNNEI. Written as DNA, the CDR3 is TGTGCCGGACAGGGACGGGGGGGCTATGGCTACACCTTC. Amino acid sequence: CAGQGRGGYGYTF. The entire variable domain, with the rest obtained from reference TRBV2 and TRBJ1-2, is as follows: EPEVTQTPSHQVTQMGQEVILRCVPISNHLYFYWYRQILGQKVEFLVSFYNNEISEKSEIFDDQFSVERPDGSNFTLKIRSTKLEDSAMYFCAGQGRGGYGYTFGSGTRLTVV.

This clone was recorded once. The V call is TRBV6-1, the J call TRBJ1-6; a weak D match, TRBD1 (5 bases). Trimming removed 1 base from V and 7 bases from J, with 14 bases in between. Germline lookup yields CDR1 MNHNS and CDR2 SASEGT. This CDR3 is 16 amino acids long. The CDR3 nucleotides are TGTGCCAGCAGTGAAGTTCATGGGGCGGCGAATTCACCCCTCCACTTT. This encodes CASSEVHGAANSPLHF.

The table lists this clone with a count of one. Other nucleotide sequences from this sample produce the same CDR3. This rearrangement joins TRBV9 to TRBJ2-7; D remains unclear. The CDR3 is 14 residues long. Germline assignment: CDR1 SGDLS and CDR2 YYNGEE. The V and J ends lost 0 bases and 4 bases respectively, with 11 bases between them. The DNA of the CDR3 is TGTGCCAGCAGCGTAGCTGCAGGAACTTACGAGCAGTACTTC. Amino acid sequence: CASSVAAGTYEQYF.

The chain joins TRBV4-1 to TRBJ2-7, with a possible D match to TRBD1 (5 bases). CDR3 length: 15 residues. CDR1 MGHRA and CDR2 YSYEKL come from the germline V gene. V dropped 4 bases and J dropped 3 bases, with 16 bases sitting between them. Here the CDR3 DNA reads TGCGCCAGCAGCCTTGCACAGGTAAAGAGCTACGAGCAGTACTTC. It yields the protein CASSLAQVKSYEQYF.

The genes are TRBV28 and TRBJ1-5, with D possibly being TRBD1 (6 bases). The CDR3 has 16 amino acids. The V and J ends lost 6 bases and 0 bases respectively, with 15 bases between them. Per the germline V gene, CDR1 is MDHEN and CDR2 is SYDVKM. Written as DNA, the CDR3 is TGTGCCAGCAGGGACTTGGACAGATATAGCAATCAGCCCCAGCATTTT. It translates to CASRDLDRYSNQPQHF.